This T cell receptor (beta chain) is drawn from a study of vaccination effects on CD4 cells after COVID-19. The authors isolated CD4+ T cells after about eleven days of culture. Profiling relied on immunoSEQ multiplex PCR, and the TCRdb table lists in-frame clones only, not all of them. The data contain 37,000 or so clones, roughly 74% of them seen just once; the ten biggest clones take up around 2.9%. For this clone: Its antigen is not identified.

The length of the CDR3 is 14 residues. CDR1 is SGHTA and CDR2 is FQGNSA in the germline V gene. The V gene end was trimmed by 3 bases and the J gene end by 2 bases; junction bases not matched to a gene: 1. The sequencing used CD4+ T cells from PBMCs cultured without peptide, collected before COVID-19 vaccination. This receptor was taken from a human donor who received a COVID-19 vaccine. The chain carries TRBV7-2 and TRBJ1-3; 7 bases map to TRBD1. CDR3 in amino acids: CASSLTGPGNTIYF. The CDR3 DNA reads TGTGCCAGCAGCTTGACAGGGCCTGGAAACACCATATATTTT. The variable domain in full, completed from reference TRBV7-2 and TRBJ1-3, reads GAGVSQSPSNKVTEKGKDVELRCDPISGHTALYWYRQSLGQGLEFLIYFQGNSAPDKSGLPSDRFSAERTGGSVSTLTIQRTQQEDSAVYLCASSLTGPGNTIYFGEGSWLTVV.